This T cell receptor (beta chain) was captured by sequencing in a study of T cell repertoires in cytomegalovirus infection. The study's findings and limits: Totalled public TCR beta family frequency picked out people who carried CMV plus the relevant HLA.

Each CDR3 protein gets one entry after TCRdb re-called the reads with MiXCR. Found here are more than 400,000 distinct CDR3 sequences, more than 20% of them singletons; the top ten hold less than 15%. This clonotype has just a few counts. As yet, its antigen is unknown. Material for sequencing was PBMCs. The receptor was derived from a human donor in good health (CMV status not recorded). Some clones in this sample may be carry-over from other donors' samples.

The CDR3 bases are TGCAGTGCTAGAGATCGAACAGGCGTATACACAGATACGCAGTATTTT. Its protein is CSARDRTGVYTDTQYF. The chain recombines TRBV20-1 with TRBJ2-3; D possibly corresponds to TRBD1 (5 bases). CDR3 size: 16 residues. Germline-derived CDR1 and CDR2 are DFQATT and SNEGSKA (reference sequence). The V and J ends lost 0 bases and 2 bases respectively, with 15 bases between them.